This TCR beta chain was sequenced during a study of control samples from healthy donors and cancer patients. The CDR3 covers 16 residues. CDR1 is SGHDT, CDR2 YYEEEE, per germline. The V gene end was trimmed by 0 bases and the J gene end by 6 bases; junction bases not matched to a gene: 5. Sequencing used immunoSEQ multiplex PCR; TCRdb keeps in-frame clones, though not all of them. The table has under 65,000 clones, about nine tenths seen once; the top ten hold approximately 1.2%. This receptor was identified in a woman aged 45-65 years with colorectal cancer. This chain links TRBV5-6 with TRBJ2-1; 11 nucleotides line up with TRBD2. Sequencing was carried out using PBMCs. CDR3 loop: CASSLELAGVSNEQFF. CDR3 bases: TGTGCCAGCAGCTTGGAACTAGCGGGAGTCAGCAATGAGCAGTTCTTC.